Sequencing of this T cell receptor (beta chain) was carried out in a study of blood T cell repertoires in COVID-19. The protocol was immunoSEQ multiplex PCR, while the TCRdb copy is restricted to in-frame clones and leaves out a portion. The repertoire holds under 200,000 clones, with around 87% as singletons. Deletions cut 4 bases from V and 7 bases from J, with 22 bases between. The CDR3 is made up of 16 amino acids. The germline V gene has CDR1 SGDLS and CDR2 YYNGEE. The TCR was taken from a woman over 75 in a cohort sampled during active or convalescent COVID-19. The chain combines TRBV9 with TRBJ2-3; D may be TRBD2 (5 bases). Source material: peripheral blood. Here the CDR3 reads CASSLAPGSSSHTQYF. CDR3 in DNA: TGTGCCAGCAGCTTGGCCCCGGGGTCCTCGTCTCATACGCAGTATTTT.